This entry lists 18 T cell receptor beta chains sequenced from one sample in a study of T-cell reconstitution after alpha-beta-depleted transplantation in children. Unique molecular identifiers featured in how the TCRbeta library was prepared. TCRdb re-called the PCR reads through MiXCR, storing one row per CDR3 protein. The repertoire includes around 530,000 distinct CDR3 sequences, approximately 32% of them detected once, and around 2.3% sits in the top ten. The specimen comprised PBMCs from the stem cell graft donor, sampled from the stem cell graft. These receptors all stem from a human donor who donated a stem cell graft to a child with aplastic anemia.

This clonotype occurred a few times. The genes are TRBV20-1 and TRBJ1-2; maybe TRBD1 (6 bases). This CDR3 is built from 13 residues. CDR1 and CDR2 (germline): DFQATT, SNEGSKA (reference sequence). V lost 3 bases, J lost 3 bases, and 11 bases lay in between. CDR3 in DNA: TGCAGTGCTAGCGTTCAGGGGTACTATGGCTACACCTTC. It is translated as CSASVQGYYGYTF.

This sequence joins TRBV7-8 and TRBJ2-7; 8 nucleotides align to TRBD2. In germline, CDR1 is SGHVS, CDR2 FQNEAQ. Trimming at V came to 5 bases and at J to 5 bases, leaving 14 bases not matched to a gene. The CDR3 sequence is 16 residues long. The CDR3 here is CASSGGGAGVRDEQYV. Written as DNA, the CDR3 is TGTGCCAGCAGCGGGGGGGGAGCGGGAGTAAGAGACGAGCAGTACGTC.

In this sample, this clonotype turned up a few times. The chain employs TRBV6-1 and TRBJ2-1, with 14 bases aligning to TRBD2. The CDR3 runs to 17 residues. The J segment lost 7 bases and the V segment lost 6 bases, leaving 11 bases of the junction unmatched. Germline V CDR1 and CDR2: MNHNS, SASEGT. Written as DNA, the CDR3 is TGTGCCAGCAGGTCACCGGGACTAGCGGGAGTAAGAAATGAGCAGTTCTTC. Translating it yields CASRSPGLAGVRNEQFF.

This clonotype has just a few counts. This sequence joins TRBV15 and TRBJ2-7, with D uncertain. Germline lookup yields CDR1 LNHNV and CDR2 YYDKDF (reference sequence). The germline V and J ends were trimmed by 5 bases and 5 bases, with 16 bases remaining between them. The CDR3 totals 14 residues. Here the CDR3 DNA reads TGTGCCACCAGCCCCAATGGTTTCTGGGACGAGCAGTACTTC. This encodes CATSPNGFWDEQYF. The full variable domain, its missing parts supplied by reference TRBV15 and TRBJ2-7, is DAMVIQNPRYQVTQFGKPVTLSCSQTLNHNVMYWYQQKSSQAPKLLFHYYDKDFNNEADTPDNFQSRRPNTSFCFLDIRSPGLGDTAMYLCATSPNGFWDEQYFGPGTRLTVT.

The chain carries TRBV28 and TRBJ2-7; D is ambiguous. V shed 5 bases and J shed 3 bases, with 5 bases lying between them. Germline CDR1 MDHEN, CDR2 SYDVKM. This CDR3 region has 11 residues. The CDR3 nucleotides read TGTGCCAGCAGTGGGCACTACGAGCAGTACTTC. Translation gives CASSGHYEQYF.

The chain uses TRBV27 and TRBJ2-2; TRBD2 aligns across 7 bases. Germline V gene sequence: CDR1 MNHEY, CDR2 SMNVEV (reference sequence). The CDR3 extends over 14 amino acids. Unmatched junction bases numbered 6, after V lost 5 bases and J lost 6 bases. The CDR3 spells CASSDTSVAGELFF. The DNA of the CDR3 is TGTGCCAGCAGTGACACTAGCGTAGCCGGGGAGCTGTTTTTT.

This clonotype was observed a few times. The chain is built from TRBV6-1 and TRBJ2-4, with D possibly being TRBD2 (6 bases). Trimming removed 5 bases from V and 0 bases from J, with 20 bases in between. CDR1 is MNHNS, CDR2 SASEGT, per germline. This CDR3 is built from 18 residues. The CDR3 DNA reads as TGTGCCAGCAGTCAGTGGGGGGTGTTAGGAAGAGCCAAAAACATTCAGTACTTC. Translating it yields CASSQWGVLGRAKNIQYF.

This chain connects TRBV3-1 to TRBJ2-4; 9 bases match TRBD1. J was trimmed by 1 base and V by 1 base; bases with no gene match: 5. Germline loops: CDR1 LGHDT, CDR2 YNNKEL (reference sequence). This CDR3 is built from 17 residues. CDR3 DNA: TGTGCCAGCAGCCAAGTTCGGACAGGGGTGGCCAAAAACATTCAGTACTTC. Protein: CASSQVRTGVAKNIQYF.

This clonotype occurred many times. The chain combines TRBV9 with TRBJ2-2, with 7 positions matching TRBD2. Losses at the gene ends were 2 bases for V and 3 bases for J; bases not matched to a gene: 1. The germline gives CDR1 SGDLS, CDR2 YYNGEE. The CDR3 contains 14 residues. CDR3 DNA: TGTGCCAGCAGCGTGGGGGGGGACACCGGGGAGCTGTTTTTT. This translates into CASSVGGDTGELFF.

This clonotype was observed at least ten times. J is TRBJ2-2 and V is TRBV20-1, with 11 bases lining up with TRBD2. The CDR3 has 16 residues. V gave up 5 bases and J gave up 8 bases; unmatched junction bases: 13. From germline, CDR1 is DFQATT and CDR2 SNEGSKA (reference sequence). This CDR3 is CSADPLLAGERGELFF. CDR3 nucleotide sequence: TGCAGTGCTGACCCGCTACTAGCGGGAGAGCGGGGGGAGCTGTTTTTT.

This clonotype was seen only a few times. The chain combines TRBV29-1 with TRBJ2-1; TRBD2 aligns across 7 bases. V shed 3 bases and J 5 bases; nucleotides not matched to a gene: 10. From germline, CDR1 is SQVTM and CDR2 ANQGSEA. The CDR3 is 15 residues long. The CDR3 spells CSVDRGVGLNNEQFF. The CDR3 DNA reads TGCAGCGTTGATCGGGGGGTTGGGTTGAACAATGAGCAGTTCTTC.

This clonotype was detected ten times or more. J is TRBJ2-7 and V is TRBV20-1; TRBD2 might be the D (5 bases). The CDR3 runs 13 residues. Trimming stripped 5 bases from V and 2 bases from J, with 13 bases between. CDR1 and CDR2 (germline): DFQATT, SNEGSKA (reference sequence). CDR3 bases: TGCAGTGCTCTAACGGGGTCTACCTACGAGCAGTACTTC. The encoded protein is CSALTGSTYEQYF.

This chain uses TRBV5-1 with TRBJ2-5, with 9 bases that match TRBD2. The length of the CDR3 is 15 residues. After removal of 6 bases from V and 5 bases from J, the junction contained 11 bases not matched to a gene. Germline CDR1 and CDR2: SGHRS and YFSETQ. In DNA, the CDR3 is TGCGCCAGCACCGCCCGACTAGCGGAAAGGGAGACCCAGTACTTC. Translated: CASTARLAERETQYF.

J is TRBJ2-1 and V is TRBV24-1; a possible D gene is TRBD2 (6 bases). The CDR3 consists of 17 residues. Germline CDR1 is KGHDR and CDR2 is SFDVKD. Trimming left V 4 bases short and J 6 bases short, with 21 bases between. CDR3: CATSEGRGLLRFNEQFF. The CDR3 DNA is TGTGCCACCAGTGAGGGCCGGGGACTGTTAAGATTCAATGAGCAGTTCTTC.

This clonotype was seen a handful of times. V gene TRBV13 combines with J gene TRBJ1-1; D is perhaps TRBD1 (5 bases). Germline loops: CDR1 PRHDT, CDR2 FYEKMQ (reference sequence). The germline V and J ends were trimmed by 3 bases and 0 bases, with 23 bases remaining between them. The CDR3 consists of 19 residues. This CDR3 reads CASSFPVRWDGRVNTEAFF. The CDR3 region has the DNA TGTGCCAGCAGCTTTCCCGTGCGATGGGACGGGCGGGTGAACACTGAAGCTTTCTTT.

This clonotype showed up many times. Relative to the germline gene, one junction end is altered; a read error may explain this. The gene calls are TRBV5-1 and TRBJ1-1; TRBD1 agrees at 9 bases. The CDR3 has 13 amino acids. Germline V lookup: CDR1 SGHRS, CDR2 YFSETQ. The CDR3 loop reads CASSLDRGTEAFF. As DNA, the CDR3 is TGTGCCAGCAGCTTGGACAGGGGCACTGAAGCTTTCTTT.

This clonotype was observed at least ten times. V and J are TRBV20-1 and TRBJ1-1; possibly TRBD1 for D (5 bases). Trimming pared 6 bases from V and 4 bases from J, leaving 15 bases between. CDR3 size: 13 residues. Per germline, CDR1 DFQATT and CDR2 SNEGSKA (reference sequence). The CDR3 DNA follows: TGCAGTGCCATCCTTCCGGGGGGCACTGAAGCTTTCTTT. It codes for CSAILPGGTEAFF.

The CDR3 region has the DNA TGTGCCAGCAGTTCGACTAGCGGGAGGATAGGCAATGAGCAGTTCTTC. Its protein product is CASSSTSGRIGNEQFF. This rearrangement joins TRBV12-3 or TRBV12-4 to TRBJ2-1, with 13 bases matching TRBD2. Trimming at V came to 4 bases and at J to 6 bases, leaving 6 bases not matched to a gene. This CDR3 has 16 amino acids.